This TCR beta chain was captured in a study of post-analysis software for immune sequencing data. Notes on the study in general: Controls had lower frequencies than patients of 4 or 5 TRBV segments, which included TRBV5-6, TRBV5-1 and TRBV20-1.

This clonotype was counted a few times. What it binds is unknown. The authors incorporated unique molecular identifiers into the TCR beta cDNA libraries. Via MiXCR, TCRdb re-called the PCR reads, giving one row per CDR3 protein. The table has hundreds of thousands of distinct CDR3 sequences, roughly 46% seen once; the top ten hold 9% to 14%. Per the germline V gene, CDR1 is SGHTA and CDR2 is FQGNSA. This CDR3 is built from 14 residues. V was trimmed by 5 bases and J by 4 bases, leaving 14 bases between them. Sequencing used blood. This receptor was taken from a girl under 18 with multiple sclerosis. This chain connects TRBV7-2 to TRBJ1-2, with D perhaps TRBD1 (5 bases). CDR3 sequence (DNA): TGTGCCAGCAGCCCGCCCAGGGCGGGCTATGGCTACACCTTC. This codes for CASSPPRAGYGYTF.